This entry lists 10 T cell receptor beta chains sequenced from one sample in a study of T cells in Graves' hyperthyroidism and ophthalmopathy. Amplified regions were TCR beta CDR3 sequences from RNA transcripts. Using the HTBI primer set, a first-round RT-PCR was run on the TCR CDR3. TCRdb redid the calling of the multiplex PCR reads with MiXCR, one entry per CDR3 protein. The sample lists under 750,000 distinct CDR3 sequences, around 20% occurring once. The sample comprised blood. The receptors originated from a woman aged 45-65 years with Graves' hyperthyroidism that later progressed to Graves' ophthalmopathy.

The rearrangement joins TRBV5-1 to TRBJ2-5, with D perhaps TRBD1 (6 bases). Trimming stripped 3 bases from V and 5 bases from J, with 17 bases between. The CDR3 extends over 15 amino acids. In germline, CDR1 is SGHRS, CDR2 YFSETQ. As DNA, the CDR3 is TGCGCCAGCAGCTCATCCAGGGGTTTTGTTGAGACCCAGTACTTC. Translated: CASSSSRGFVETQYF.

This clonotype was picked up many times. This sequence joins TRBV3-1 and TRBJ1-4; no firm D call. This CDR3 has 13 residues. Per the germline V gene, CDR1 is LGHDT and CDR2 is YNNKEL (reference sequence). V shed 1 base and J shed 1 base, with 1 base lying between them. For the CDR3, the DNA is TGTGCCAGCAGCCAAGGAACTAATGAAAAACTGTTTTTT. This encodes CASSQGTNEKLFF.

At least ten counts were recorded for this clonotype. This sequence joins TRBV2 and TRBJ2-7; 8 bases map to TRBD1. The CDR3 has 12 amino acids. The V gene's germline CDR1 is SNHLY and CDR2 FYNNEI. The V and J ends lost 8 bases and 3 bases, in that order; junction bases with no gene match: 3. The CDR3 DNA is TGTGCCAGCCGACAGGGGATCTACGAGCAGTACTTC. This sequence encodes CASRQGIYEQYF.

V usage is TRBV19 and J usage is TRBJ1-6, with 9 bases matching TRBD1. J gave up 7 bases and V 3 bases, and 4 bases lay outside the gene matches. The germline gives CDR1 LNHDA, CDR2 SQIVND (reference sequence). The CDR3 sequence is 15 residues long. The DNA for the CDR3 is TGTGCCAGTAGTATGGGACAGGGACAAAATTCACCCCTCCACTTT. Amino acid sequence: CASSMGQGQNSPLHF.

The chain uses TRBV6-2 or TRBV6-3 and TRBJ2-2; D ambiguous. Germline values: CDR1 MNHEY, CDR2 SVGEGT. V lost 7 bases and J 5 bases, leaving 8 bases between the germline ends. The CDR3 extends over 12 amino acids. CDR3 loop: CASTPPTGELFF. CDR3 in DNA: TGTGCCAGCACCCCTCCTACCGGGGAGCTGTTTTTT.

This clonotype has ten or more counts. The gene calls are TRBV20-1 and TRBJ1-2; weak D call: TRBD1 (5 bases). Germline V gene lookup returns CDR1 DFQATT and CDR2 SNEGSKA (reference sequence). V was shortened by 6 bases and J by 1 base, with 15 bases between the two germline ends. CDR3 length: 14 residues. The CDR3 protein is CSAAAWGSNYGYTF. DNA of the CDR3: TGCAGTGCAGCTGCCTGGGGCAGTAACTATGGCTACACCTTC.

This clonotype has only a few counts. The chain uses TRBV12-3 or TRBV12-4 and TRBJ2-3; TRBD1 matches 8 bases. J was trimmed by 0 bases and V by 5 bases; bases with no gene match: 10. The CDR3 totals 17 residues. CDR3 coding DNA: TGTGCCAGCAGTAGCCGGGACAGGACAACTAGCACAGATACGCAGTATTTT. The encoded protein is CASSSRDRTTSTDTQYF.

This clonotype was picked up many times. The rearrangement links TRBV11-2 to TRBJ1-2; D not resolved. CDR3 size: 17 residues. Germline loops: CDR1 SGHAT, CDR2 FQNNGV. Trimming pared 2 bases from V and 4 bases from J, leaving 20 bases between. This CDR3 reads CASSLLRYSEVGYGYTF. The CDR3 DNA reads TGTGCCAGCAGCTTATTGCGCTACTCGGAGGTGGGCTATGGCTACACCTTC.

This clonotype was found many times. The rearrangement uses TRBV6-2 or TRBV6-3 and TRBJ2-7; 9 nucleotides align to TRBD1. The CDR3 has 17 residues. The V and J ends lost 5 bases and 1 base, in that order; junction bases with no gene match: 12. Germline CDR1 reads MNHEY; CDR2 reads SVGEGT. CDR3: CASSHKLPGQGSYEQYF. The CDR3 region has the DNA TGTGCCAGCAGTCATAAATTACCGGGACAGGGATCCTACGAGCAGTACTTC.

The CDR3 region is CAINGQDNEQFF. The CDR3 DNA sequence: TGTGCCATCAACGGGCAAGACAATGAGCAGTTCTTC. The chain couples TRBV10-3 to TRBJ2-1; no definite D call. Germline-derived CDR1 and CDR2 are ENHRY and SYGVKD. This CDR3 region has 12 residues. V lost 7 bases, J lost 5 bases, and 9 bases lay in between.